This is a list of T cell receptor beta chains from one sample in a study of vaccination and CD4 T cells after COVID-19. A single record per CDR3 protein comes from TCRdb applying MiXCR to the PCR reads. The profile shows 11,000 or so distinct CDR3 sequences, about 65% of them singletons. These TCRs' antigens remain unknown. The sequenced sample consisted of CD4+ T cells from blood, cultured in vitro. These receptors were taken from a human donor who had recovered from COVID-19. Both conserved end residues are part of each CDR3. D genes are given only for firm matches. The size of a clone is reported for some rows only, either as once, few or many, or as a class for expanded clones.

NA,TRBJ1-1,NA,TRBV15,CATSWGGTGWMNTEAFF,TGTGCCACCAGCTGGGGGGGAACAGGGTGGATGAACACTGAAGCTTTCTTT
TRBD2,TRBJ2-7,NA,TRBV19,CASSITAGGSYEQYF,TGTGCCAGTAGTATAACAGCGGGAGGTTCTTACGAGCAGTACTTC
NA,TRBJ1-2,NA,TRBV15,CATSREESPVGYTF,TGTGCCACCAGCAGAGAGGAATCCCCGGTTGGCTACACCTTC
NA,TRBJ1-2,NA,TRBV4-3,CASSQDTGAWYYGYTF,TGCGCCAGCAGCCAAGATACGGGGGCATGGTACTATGGCTACACCTTC
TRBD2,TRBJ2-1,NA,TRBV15,CATSRDLAGEGEQFF,TGTGCCACCAGCAGAGATCTAGCGGGAGAGGGTGAGCAGTTCTTC
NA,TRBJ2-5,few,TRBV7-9,CASSSGWETQYF,TGTGCCAGCAGCTCAGGATGGGAGACCCAGTACTTC
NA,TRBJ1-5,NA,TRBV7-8,CVSSSGVPNQPQHF,TGTGTCAGCAGCTCGGGAGTTCCGAATCAGCCCCAGCATTTT
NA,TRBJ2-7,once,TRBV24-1,CATSDPGRPWEQYF,TGTGCCACCAGTGATCCAGGACGACCGTGGGAGCAGTACTTC
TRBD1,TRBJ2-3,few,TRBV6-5,CASSYGPPGQQTDTQYF,TGTGCCAGCAGTTATGGACCGCCGGGACAGCAGACAGATACGCAGTATTTT
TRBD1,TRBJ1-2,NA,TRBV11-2,CASSRQGNYGYTF,TGTGCCAGCAGCCGACAGGGGAACTATGGCTACACCTTC
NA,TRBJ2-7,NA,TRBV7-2,CASSSTSREQYF,TGTGCCAGCAGCTCTACTAGTCGAGAGCAGTACTTC
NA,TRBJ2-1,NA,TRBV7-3,CASSSSRDNEQFF,TGTGCCAGCAGCTCAAGCAGGGACAATGAGCAGTTCTTC
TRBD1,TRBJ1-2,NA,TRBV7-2,CASSYTGDRRHGYTF,TGTGCCAGCAGCTATACAGGGGACCGGAGGCATGGCTACACCTTC
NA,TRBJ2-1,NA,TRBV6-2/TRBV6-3,CASSSRLSGEQFF,TGTGCCAGCAGTTCGCGCCTTAGCGGTGAGCAGTTCTTC
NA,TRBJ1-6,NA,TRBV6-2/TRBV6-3,CASSFIPSPLHF,TGTGCCAGCAGTTTTATCCCCTCACCCCTCCACTTT
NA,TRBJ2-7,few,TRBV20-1,CSVWSGVSYEQYF,TGCAGTGTTTGGTCAGGGGTCTCCTACGAGCAGTACTTC
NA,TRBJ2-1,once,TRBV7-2,CASSSYGTTGRVEQFF,TGTGCCAGCAGCTCCTACGGGACGACCGGGCGGGTTGAGCAGTTCTTC
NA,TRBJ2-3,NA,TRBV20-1,CSAWSSNTDTQYF,TGCAGTGCGTGGTCGTCCAACACAGATACGCAGTATTTT
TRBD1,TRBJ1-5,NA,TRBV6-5,CASSYRAGGYSNQPQHF,TGTGCCAGCAGTTACAGGGCAGGGGGTTATAGCAATCAGCCCCAGCATTTT
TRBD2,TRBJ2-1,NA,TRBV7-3,CASSLIAGAGGYNEQFF,TGTGCCAGCAGCTTAATCGCGGGGGCGGGAGGGTACAATGAGCAGTTCTTC
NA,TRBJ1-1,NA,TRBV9,CASSPGGAGRVEAFF,TGTGCCAGCAGCCCAGGCGGGGCAGGAAGAGTTGAAGCTTTCTTT
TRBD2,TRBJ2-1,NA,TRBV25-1,CASSQSGSRDEQFF,TGTGCCAGCAGTCAGAGCGGGAGTCGGGATGAGCAGTTCTTC
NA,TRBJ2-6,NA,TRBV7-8,CASAISGANVLTF,TGTGCCAGCGCGATCTCTGGGGCCAACGTCCTGACTTTC
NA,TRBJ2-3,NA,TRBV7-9,CASSALPLAQYF,TGTGCCAGCAGCGCCCTACCACTGGCGCAGTATTTT
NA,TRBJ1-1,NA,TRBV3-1,CASSPRQNTEAFF,TGTGCCAGCAGCCCCCGACAGAACACTGAAGCTTTCTTT
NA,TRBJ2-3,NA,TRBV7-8,CASSKRLQDTQYF,TGTGCCAGCAGCAAACGACTCCAGGATACGCAGTATTTT
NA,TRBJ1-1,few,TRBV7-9,CASSLVPRTVLNTEAFF,TGTGCCAGCAGCTTAGTCCCTAGGACAGTTTTGAACACTGAAGCTTTCTTT
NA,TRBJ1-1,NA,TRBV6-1,CASSETWGGTEAFF,TGTGCCAGCAGTGAGACATGGGGCGGGACTGAAGCTTTCTTT
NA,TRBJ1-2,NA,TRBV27,CASGFRAAYGYTF,TGTGCCAGCGGGTTCCGGGCAGCCTATGGCTACACCTTC
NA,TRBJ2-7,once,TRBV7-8,CASSPHQLGVSEQYF,TGTGCCAGCAGCCCACACCAACTAGGGGTTTCCGAGCAGTACTTC
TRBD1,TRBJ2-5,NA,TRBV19,CASSRGTVKQETQYF,TGTGCCAGTAGTAGGGGGACAGTAAAGCAAGAGACCCAGTACTTC
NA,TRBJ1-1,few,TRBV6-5,CASSYSRGGDTAFF,TGTGCCAGCAGTTACTCGCGGGGGGGAGATACGGCTTTCTTT
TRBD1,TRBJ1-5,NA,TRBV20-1,CSAGQPQQPQHF,TGCAGTGCGGGACAGCCTCAACAGCCCCAGCATTTT
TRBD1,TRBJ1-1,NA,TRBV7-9,CASSALPGQGLVEAFF,TGTGCCAGCAGCGCCTTACCGGGACAGGGACTGGTGGAGGCTTTCTTT
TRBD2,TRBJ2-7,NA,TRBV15,CATRREASANYEQYF,TGTGCCACCCGGCGGGAGGCATCAGCTAACTACGAGCAGTACTTC
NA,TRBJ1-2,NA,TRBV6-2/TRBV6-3,CASSDGGYGYTF,TGTGCCAGCAGTGACGGGGGCTATGGCTACACCTTC
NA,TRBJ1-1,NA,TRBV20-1,CSARDGVRGNTEAFF,TGCAGTGCTAGAGACGGGGTACGGGGGAACACTGAAGCTTTCTTT
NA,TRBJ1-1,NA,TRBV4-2,CASSPGTSAANTEAFF,TGTGCCAGCAGCCCGGGGACGTCGGCCGCGAACACTGAAGCTTTCTTT
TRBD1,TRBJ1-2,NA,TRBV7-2,CASSLDRGNYGYTF,TGTGCCAGCAGCCTGGACAGGGGTAACTATGGCTACACCTTC
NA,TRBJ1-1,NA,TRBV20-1,CSAINRAMNTEAFF,TGCAGTGCTATTAACAGGGCCATGAACACTGAAGCTTTCTTT
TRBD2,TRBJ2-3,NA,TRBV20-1,CSARVAGDPTDTQYF,TGCAGTGCTAGAGTAGCGGGAGACCCCACAGATACGCAGTATTTT
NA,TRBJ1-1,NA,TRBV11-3,CASSSELKSGAEAFF,TGTGCCAGCAGCTCAGAATTAAAATCGGGCGCTGAAGCTTTCTTT
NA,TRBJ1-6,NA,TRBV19,CASSIRANSPLHF,TGTGCCAGTAGTATTCGGGCGAATTCACCCCTCCACTTT
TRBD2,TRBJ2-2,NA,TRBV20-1,CSARVRAGGPGELFF,TGCAGTGCTAGGGTCCGAGCGGGAGGGCCGGGGGAGCTGTTTTTT
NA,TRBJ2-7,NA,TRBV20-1,CSARRSQGGNYEQYF,TGCAGTGCTAGACGATCGCAGGGGGGTAACTACGAGCAGTACTTC
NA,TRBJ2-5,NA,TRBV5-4,CASSLDGQSMETQYF,TGTGCCAGCAGCTTGGACGGACAGAGCATGGAGACCCAGTACTTC
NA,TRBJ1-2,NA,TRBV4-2,CASSQERGANYGYTF,TGTGCCAGCAGCCAGGAACGGGGAGCTAACTATGGCTACACCTTC